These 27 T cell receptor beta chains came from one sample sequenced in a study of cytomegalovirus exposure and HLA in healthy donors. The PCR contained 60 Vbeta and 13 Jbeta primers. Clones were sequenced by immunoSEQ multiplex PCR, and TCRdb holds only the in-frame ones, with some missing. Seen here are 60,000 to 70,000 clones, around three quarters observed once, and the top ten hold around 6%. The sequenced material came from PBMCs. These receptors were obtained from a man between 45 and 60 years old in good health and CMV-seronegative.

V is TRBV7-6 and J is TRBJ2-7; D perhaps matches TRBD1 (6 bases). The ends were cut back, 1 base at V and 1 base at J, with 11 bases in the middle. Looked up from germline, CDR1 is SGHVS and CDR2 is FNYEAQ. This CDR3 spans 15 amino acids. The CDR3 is CASSLGTGSSYEQYF. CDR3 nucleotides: TGTGCCAGCAGCTTAGGTACAGGGTCATCCTACGAGCAGTACTTC.

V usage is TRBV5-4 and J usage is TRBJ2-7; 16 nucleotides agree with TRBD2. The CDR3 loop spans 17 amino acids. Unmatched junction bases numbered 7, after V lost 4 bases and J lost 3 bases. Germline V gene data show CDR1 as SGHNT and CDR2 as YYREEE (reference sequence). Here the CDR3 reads CASSGGLAGGKSYEQYF. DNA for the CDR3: TGTGCCAGCAGCGGGGGACTAGCGGGAGGGAAAAGCTACGAGCAGTACTTC.

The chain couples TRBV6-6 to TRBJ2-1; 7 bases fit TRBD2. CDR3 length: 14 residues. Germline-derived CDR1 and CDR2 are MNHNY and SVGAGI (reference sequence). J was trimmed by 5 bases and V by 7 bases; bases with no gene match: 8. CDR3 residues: CASNPAGNHNEQFF. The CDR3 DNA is TGTGCCAGCAACCCAGCGGGGAACCACAATGAGCAGTTCTTC.

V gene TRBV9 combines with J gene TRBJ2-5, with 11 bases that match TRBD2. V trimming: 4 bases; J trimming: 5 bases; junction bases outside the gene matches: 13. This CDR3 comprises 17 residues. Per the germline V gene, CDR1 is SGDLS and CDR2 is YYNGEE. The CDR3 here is CASSLTSGRSAGETQYF. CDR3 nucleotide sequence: TGTGCCAGCAGCCTTACTAGCGGGAGATCAGCGGGGGAGACCCAGTACTTC.

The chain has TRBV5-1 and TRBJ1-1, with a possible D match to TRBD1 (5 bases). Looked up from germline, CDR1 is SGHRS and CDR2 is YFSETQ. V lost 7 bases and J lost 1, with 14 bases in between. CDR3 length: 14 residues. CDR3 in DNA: TGCGCCAGCTTTGTTGGCGGGGGGAACACTGAAGCTTTCTTT. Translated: CASFVGGGNTEAFF.

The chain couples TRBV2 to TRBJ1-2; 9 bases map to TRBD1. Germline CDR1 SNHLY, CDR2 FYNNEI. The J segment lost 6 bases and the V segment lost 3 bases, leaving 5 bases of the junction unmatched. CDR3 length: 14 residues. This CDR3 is CASSDLGTGNGYTF. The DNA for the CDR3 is TGTGCCAGCAGTGACCTAGGGACAGGGAATGGCTACACCTTC.

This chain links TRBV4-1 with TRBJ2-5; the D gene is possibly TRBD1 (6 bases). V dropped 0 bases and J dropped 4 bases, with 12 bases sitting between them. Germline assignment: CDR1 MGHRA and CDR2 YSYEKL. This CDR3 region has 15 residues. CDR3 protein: CASSQEGGGGETQYF. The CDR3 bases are TGCGCCAGCAGCCAAGAGGGTGGGGGCGGAGAGACCCAGTACTTC.

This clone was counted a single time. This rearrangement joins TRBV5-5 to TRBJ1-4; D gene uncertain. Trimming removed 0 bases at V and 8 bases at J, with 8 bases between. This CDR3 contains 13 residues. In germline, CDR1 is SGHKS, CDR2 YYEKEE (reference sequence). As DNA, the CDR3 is TGTGCCAGCAGCTTGGGGCTCACGGAAAAACTGTTTTTT. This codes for CASSLGLTEKLFF.

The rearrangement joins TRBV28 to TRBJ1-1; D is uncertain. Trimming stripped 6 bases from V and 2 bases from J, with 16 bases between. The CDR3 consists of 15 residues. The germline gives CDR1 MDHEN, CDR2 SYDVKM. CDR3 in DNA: TGTGCCAGCAGATCAGGACCGGGGAGAAACACTGAAGCTTTCTTT. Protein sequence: CASRSGPGRNTEAFF.

CDR3: CASRINLSSYNEQFF. CDR3 nucleotide sequence: TGTGCCAGCAGGATTAACTTAAGCTCCTACAATGAGCAGTTCTTC. This sequence joins TRBV5-7 and TRBJ2-1; no firm D call. TRBV5-7 is annotated as an ORF whose role is uncertain. This CDR3 spans 15 amino acids. Trimming removed 5 bases from V and 0 bases from J, with 12 bases in between.

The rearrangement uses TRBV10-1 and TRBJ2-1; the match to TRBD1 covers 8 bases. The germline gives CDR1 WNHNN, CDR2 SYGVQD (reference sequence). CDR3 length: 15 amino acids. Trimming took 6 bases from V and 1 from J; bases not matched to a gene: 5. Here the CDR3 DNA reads TGCGCCAGCAGCAGTGGGACAGGATCCTACAATGAGCAGTTCTTC. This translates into CASSSGTGSYNEQFF.

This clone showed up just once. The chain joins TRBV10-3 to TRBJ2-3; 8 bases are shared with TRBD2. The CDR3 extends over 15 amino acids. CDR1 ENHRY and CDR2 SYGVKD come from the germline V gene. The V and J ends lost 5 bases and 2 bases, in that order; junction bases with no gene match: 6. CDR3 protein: CAISTGTSYTDTQYF. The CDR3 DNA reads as TGTGCCATCAGTACTGGGACTAGTTACACAGATACGCAGTATTTT.

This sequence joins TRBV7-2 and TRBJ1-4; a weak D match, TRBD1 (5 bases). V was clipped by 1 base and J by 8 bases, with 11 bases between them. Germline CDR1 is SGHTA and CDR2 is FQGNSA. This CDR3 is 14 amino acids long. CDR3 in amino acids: CASSLGQGGEKLFF. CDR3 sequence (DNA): TGTGCCAGCAGCTTAGGGCAGGGTGGAGAAAAACTGTTTTTT.

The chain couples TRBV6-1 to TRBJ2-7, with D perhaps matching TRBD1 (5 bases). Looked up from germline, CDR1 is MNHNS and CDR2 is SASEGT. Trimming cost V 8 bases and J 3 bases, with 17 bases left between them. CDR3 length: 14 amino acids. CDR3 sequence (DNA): TGTGCCAGCCTGATGAAGACAGCCCGCTACGAGCAGTACTTC. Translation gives CASLMKTARYEQYF.

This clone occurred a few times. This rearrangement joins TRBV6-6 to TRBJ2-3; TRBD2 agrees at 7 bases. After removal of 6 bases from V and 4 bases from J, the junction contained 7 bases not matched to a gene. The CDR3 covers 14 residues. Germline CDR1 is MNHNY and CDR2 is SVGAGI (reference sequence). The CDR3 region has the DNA TGTGCCAGCAGATTCAGCGGGAATTCAGATACGCAGTATTTT. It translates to CASRFSGNSDTQYF.

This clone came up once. This CDR3 is CASSLALNEQYF. In nucleotides, the CDR3 is TGTGCCAGCAGCTTAGCATTAAACGAGCAGTACTTC. This rearrangement joins TRBV7-6 to TRBJ2-7; no definite D call. Deletions cut 0 bases from V and 5 bases from J, with 5 bases between. The CDR3 is 12 amino acids. Looked up from germline, CDR1 is SGHVS and CDR2 is FNYEAQ. The full variable domain, completed using reference TRBV7-6 and TRBJ2-7, is GAGVSQSPRYKVTKRGQDVALRCDPISGHVSLYWYRQALGQGPEFLTYFNYEAQQDKSGLPNDRFSAERPEGSISTLTIQRTEQRDSAMYRCASSLALNEQYFGPGTRLTVT.

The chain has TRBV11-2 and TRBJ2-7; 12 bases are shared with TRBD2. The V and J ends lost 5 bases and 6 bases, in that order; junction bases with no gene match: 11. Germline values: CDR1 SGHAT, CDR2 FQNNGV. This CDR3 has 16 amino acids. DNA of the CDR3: TGTGCCAGCAGCCAAATACTCCTAGCGGGAGGGGGCGAGCAGTACTTC. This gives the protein CASSQILLAGGGEQYF.

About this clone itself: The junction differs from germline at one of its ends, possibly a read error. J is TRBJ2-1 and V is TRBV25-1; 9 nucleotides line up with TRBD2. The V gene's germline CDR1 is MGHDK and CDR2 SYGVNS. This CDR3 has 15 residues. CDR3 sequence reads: CASTLSGSSYNGQFF. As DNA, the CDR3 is TGTGCCAGCACGCTTAGCGGGAGCTCCTACAATGGGCAGTTCTTC.

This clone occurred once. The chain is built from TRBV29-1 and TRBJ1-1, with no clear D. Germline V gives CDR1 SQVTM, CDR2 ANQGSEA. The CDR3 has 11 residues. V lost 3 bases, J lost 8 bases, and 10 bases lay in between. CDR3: CSVDRTQEAFF. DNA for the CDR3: TGCAGCGTTGATCGCACCCAGGAAGCTTTCTTT. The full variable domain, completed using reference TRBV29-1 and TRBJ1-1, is SAVISQKPSRDICQRGTSLTIQCQVDSQVTMMFWYRQQPGQSLTLIATANQGSEATYESGFVIDKFPISRPNLTFSTLTVSNMSPEDSSIYLCSVDRTQEAFFGQGTRLTVV.

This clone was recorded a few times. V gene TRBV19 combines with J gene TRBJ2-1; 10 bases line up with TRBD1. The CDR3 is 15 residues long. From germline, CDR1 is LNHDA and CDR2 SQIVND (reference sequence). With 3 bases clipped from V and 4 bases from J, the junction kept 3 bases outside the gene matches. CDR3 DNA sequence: TGTGCCAGTAGTATCATGGGACAGGGGTACAATGAGCAGTTCTTC. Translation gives CASSIMGQGYNEQFF.

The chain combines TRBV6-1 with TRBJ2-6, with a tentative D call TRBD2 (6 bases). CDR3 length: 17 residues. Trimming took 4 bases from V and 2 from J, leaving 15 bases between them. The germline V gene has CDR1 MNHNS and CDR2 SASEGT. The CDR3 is CASSAWRGSTGANVLTF. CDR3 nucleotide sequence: TGTGCCAGCAGTGCTTGGAGGGGATCGACTGGGGCCAACGTCCTGACTTTC.

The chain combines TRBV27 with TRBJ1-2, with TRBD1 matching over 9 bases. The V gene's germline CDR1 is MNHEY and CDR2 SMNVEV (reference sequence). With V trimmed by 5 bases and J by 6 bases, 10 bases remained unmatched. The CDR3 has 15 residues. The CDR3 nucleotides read TGTGCCAGCAGTCACAAAATACAGGGGGCTAATGGCTACACCTTC. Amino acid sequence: CASSHKIQGANGYTF.

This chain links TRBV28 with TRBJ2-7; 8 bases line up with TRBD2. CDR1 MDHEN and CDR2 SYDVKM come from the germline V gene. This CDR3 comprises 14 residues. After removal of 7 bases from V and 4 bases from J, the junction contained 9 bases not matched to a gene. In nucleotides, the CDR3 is TGTGCCAGCACCTCGGCGGGAGGATATTACGAGCAGTACTTC. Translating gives CASTSAGGYYEQYF.

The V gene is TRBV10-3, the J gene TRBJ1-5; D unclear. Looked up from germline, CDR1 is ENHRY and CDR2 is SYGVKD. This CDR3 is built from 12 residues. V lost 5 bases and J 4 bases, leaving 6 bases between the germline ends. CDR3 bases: TGTGCCATCAGTCCTAGTAATCAGCCCCAGCATTTT. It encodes CAISPSNQPQHF.

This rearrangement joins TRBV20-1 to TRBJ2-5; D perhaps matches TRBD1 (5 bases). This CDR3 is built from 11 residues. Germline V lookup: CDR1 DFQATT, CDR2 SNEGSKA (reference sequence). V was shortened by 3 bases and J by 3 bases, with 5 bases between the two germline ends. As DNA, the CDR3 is TGCAGTGCTAGGACAGAAGAGACCCAGTACTTC. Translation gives CSARTEETQYF.

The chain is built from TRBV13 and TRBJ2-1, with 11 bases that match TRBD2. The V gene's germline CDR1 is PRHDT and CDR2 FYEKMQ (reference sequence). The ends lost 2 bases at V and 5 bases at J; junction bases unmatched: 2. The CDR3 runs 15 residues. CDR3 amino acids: CASSLLLAGDNEQFF. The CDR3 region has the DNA TGTGCCAGCAGCTTACTACTAGCGGGGGACAATGAGCAGTTCTTC.

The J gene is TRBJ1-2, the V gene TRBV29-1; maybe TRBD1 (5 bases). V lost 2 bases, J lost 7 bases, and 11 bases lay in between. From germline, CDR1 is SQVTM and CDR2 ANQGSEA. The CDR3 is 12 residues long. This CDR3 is CSVEQGLSGYTF. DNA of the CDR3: TGCAGCGTTGAACAGGGTTTAAGTGGCTACACCTTC.